Listed below are T cell receptor beta chains from one sample, sequenced in a study of CD8+CD57+ T cells in acquired aplastic anemia. TCRdb reanalysed the reads using MiXCR and keeps one entry per CDR3 protein. Of 270,000 or so distinct CDR3 sequences listed, 82% are singletons. Sequenced: sorted CD4+, CD8+, or CD8+CD57+ T cells (not recorded which) from PBMCs. The receptors shown here come from a human donor with aplastic anemia. The CDR3 runs from the conserved cysteine through the conserved F or W. A D gene is named only where the DNA matches it firmly. Clone size is not always given. Where it is, it says once, few, many or a class for expanded clones.

J gene,V gene,clone size,D gene,CDR3 protein,CDR3 DNA
TRBJ2-3,TRBV9,-,-,CAVRGGSDTQYF,TGTGCCGTCCGCGGAGGGTCAGATACGCAGTATTTT
TRBJ2-7,TRBV6-2/TRBV6-3,-,TRBD1,CASRKDRGYEQYF,TGTGCCAGCAGAAAGGACAGGGGCTACGAGCAGTACTTC
TRBJ2-5,TRBV20-1,-,-,CSARPGVQETQYF,TGCAGCGCCAGACCTGGAGTCCAAGAGACCCAGTACTTC
TRBJ2-4,TRBV2,-,-,CASGDGGGDVAKNIQYF,TGTGCCAGCGGGGACGGGGGTGGGGACGTAGCCAAAAACATTCAGTACTTC
TRBJ1-2,TRBV9,-,-,CASSVDSASYNSRYTF,TGTGCCAGCAGCGTCGACAGCGCCTCCTATAATTCACGCTACACCTTC
TRBJ2-3,TRBV7-2,-,-,CASSFVGTGTQYF,TGTGCCAGCAGCTTCGTTGGCACGGGTACGCAGTATTTT
TRBJ2-3,TRBV11-3,-,TRBD2,CASSLDAGGLDTQYF,TGCGCCAGCAGCCTAGATGCGGGGGGGCTGGATACGCAGTATTTT
TRBJ2-1,TRBV7-8,-,-,CASSEVSGSSHQEQFF,TGTGCCAGCAGTGAGGTTAGCGGAAGCAGTCACCAAGAGCAGTTCTTC
TRBJ2-7,TRBV20-1,-,-,CSARGSVEQYF,TGCAGTGCTAGGGGCAGTGTTGAGCAGTACTTC
TRBJ2-5,TRBV5-1,-,TRBD1,CASSSNLGTGEETQYF,TGCGCCAGCAGCTCCAACCTTGGGACAGGGGAGGAGACCCAGTACTTC
TRBJ1-2,TRBV5-6,-,-,CASSLGEGSVYGYTF,TGTGCCAGCAGCTTGGGGGAGGGCTCGGTCTATGGCTACACCTTC
TRBJ2-7,TRBV15,-,-,CASSYVSGNDAQYF,TGTGCCAGCAGTTACGTGTCGGGTAACGACGCGCAGTACTTC
TRBJ2-1,TRBV7-3,-,-,CASSLGRCHGYTFF,TGTGCCAGCAGCTTGGGGAGGTGCCATGGCTACACCTTCTTC
TRBJ1-6,TRBV7-8,-,-,CASSLEGLLDTQHF,TGTGCCAGCAGCTTAGAGGGATTACTTGATACGCAGCACTTT
TRBJ1-1,TRBV7-2,once,-,CASSLAMRGKTEAFF,TGTGCCAGCAGCTTGGCTATGAGAGGCAAAACTGAAGCTTTCTTT
TRBJ2-1,TRBV7-9,few,-,CASSFGGGNGHDEQFF,TGTGCCAGCAGCTTTGGGGGAGGAAACGGTCACGATGAGCAGTTCTTC
TRBJ2-5,TRBV9,-,-,CATSGGRENATTYF,TGTGCCACCAGCGGAGGGAGAGAGAACGCGACCACGTACTTC
TRBJ1-2,TRBV7-2,few,-,CASSPSGNYGYTF,TGTGCCAGCAGCCCCTCGGGAAACTATGGCTACACCTTC
TRBJ1-2,TRBV7-8,-,-,CASSLGGSGVAQCYTF,TGTGCCAGCAGCTTAGGGGGAAGTGGCGTGGCCCAGTGCTACACCTTC
TRBJ1-2,TRBV20-1,-,-,CSASSWGHRGLDYGYTF,TGCAGTGCCAGTAGTTGGGGACACCGGGGCTTGGACTATGGCTACACCTTC
TRBJ2-3,TRBV2,few,-,CASRDGGPDTQYF,TGTGCCAGTCGGGACGGGGGCCCCGATACGCAGTATTTT
TRBJ1-2,TRBV20-1,-,-,CSARTGDTF,TGCAGTGCTAGGACAGGCGACACCTTC
TRBJ2-5,TRBV7-9,-,-,CAGRFARETQYF,TGTGCCGGACGGTTTGCAAGGGAGACCCAGTACTTC
TRBJ2-3,TRBV20-1,-,TRBD2,CSWGLAGGGPDTQYF,TGCAGTTGGGGACTAGCGGGGGGAGGTCCCGATACGCAGTATTTT
TRBJ2-6,TRBV13,few,-,CAGSGAGSYGANVLTF,TGTGCCGGCAGCGGAGCGGGTAGCTACGGGGCCAACGTCCTGACTTTC
TRBJ2-5,TRBV7-2,-,-,CATSRAASHETQYF,TGTGCCACCAGCAGGGCCGCCAGCCACGAGACCCAGTACTTC
TRBJ2-3,TRBV7-8,-,-,CASSFHPDATAHYF,TGTGCCAGCAGCTTTCATCCAGACGCGACTGCGCATTATTTT
TRBJ1-2,TRBV9,-,-,CASSVYQNSYNDHTF,TGTGCCAGCAGCGTATACCAGAACTCCTACAATGACCACACCTTC
TRBJ1-1,TRBV20-1,few,-,CSARTGQGFFAEAFF,TGCAGTGCTAGGACCGGTCAGGGGTTTTTTGCTGAAGCTTTCTTT
TRBJ1-5,TRBV12-3/TRBV12-4,-,-,CASSLVQGGNQPQHF,TGTGCCAGCAGTTTGGTCCAGGGAGGCAATCAGCCCCAGCATTTT
TRBJ2-3,TRBV7-8,-,-,CASSLVLGVFLLYF,TGTGCCAGCAGCTTAGTACTAGGGGTATTTCTCCTATATTTT
TRBJ2-3,TRBV24-1,-,-,CASREGGGNGQDF,TGTGCCAGCAGGGAGGGGGGCGGAAACGGTCAGGATTTT
TRBJ1-1,TRBV11-3,few,-,CASVEGLMNTEAFF,TGTGCCAGCGTTGAGGGGTTAATGAACACTGAAGCTTTCTTT
TRBJ2-7,TRBV7-9,-,-,CASSLNRVVSYEQYF,TGTGCCAGCAGCCTAAACCGGGTGGTTTCCTACGAGCAGTACTTC
TRBJ2-3,TRBV20-1,-,TRBD1,CSASGLDRDTDTQYF,TGCAGTGCTAGCGGACTGGACAGGGACACAGATACGCAGTATTTT
TRBJ2-7,TRBV20-1,-,TRBD1,CSARVPGQGVYEQYF,TGCAGTGCTAGAGTCCCAGGACAGGGAGTATATGAGCAGTACTTC
TRBJ2-1,TRBV7-2,-,-,CASSLALGGDEQFF,TGTGCCAGCAGCTTAGCGCTCGGGGGCGATGAGCAGTTCTTC
TRBJ2-7,TRBV7-3,-,-,CASSAQTGVHYTQYF,TGTGCCAGCAGTGCACAGACAGGAGTCCACTACACCCAGTACTTC
TRBJ1-1,TRBV7-6,few,-,CASSLGGGEAFF,TGTGCCAGCAGCTTAGGCGGCGGGGAAGCTTTCTTT
TRBJ1-6,TRBV12-3/TRBV12-4,-,-,CASSLATSGRANSPLHF,TGTGCCAGCAGTTTAGCGACTAGCGGGAGGGCAAATTCACCCCTCCACTTT
TRBJ2-3,TRBV7-8,-,TRBD2,CASSFAGRARALYF,TGTGCCAGCAGCTTTGCCGGGAGGGCCCGTGCGCTGTATTTT
TRBJ2-7,TRBV7-9,-,-,CASSTGILEEQYF,TGTGCCAGCAGCACCGGGATCCTGGAGGAGCAGTACTTC
TRBJ1-1,TRBV7-6,-,-,CASSSDRLLSTLHFF,TGTGCCAGCAGCTCGGACAGATTACTTTCCACCCTCCACTTCTTT
TRBJ2-1,TRBV7-2,-,TRBD2,CASSLTSGAYNDQFF,TGTGCCAGTAGTTTAACTAGCGGAGCCTACAATGACCAGTTCTTC
TRBJ2-3,TRBV2,-,TRBD2,CASGDVGRDTKYF,TGTGCCAGCGGGGACGTGGGGAGGGATACGAAGTATTTT
TRBJ1-5,TRBV6-5,many,TRBD1,CASRPGQGDQPQHF,TGTGCCAGCAGACCGGGACAGGGGGATCAGCCCCAGCATTTT
TRBJ2-6,TRBV2,-,-,CASSGGFGANVLTF,TGTGCCAGCAGTGGAGGATTTGGGGCCAACGTCCTGACTTTC
TRBJ2-5,TRBV7-9,many,TRBD2,CASSFKRSGGSDEYF,TGTGCCAGCAGCTTTAAAAGAAGCGGGGGGAGCGATGAGTACTTC
TRBJ2-5,TRBV2,-,TRBD2,CASSGGGGGDAKEFF,TGTGCCAGCAGTGGGGGCGGGGGGGGGGACGCTAAAGAGTTCTTT
TRBJ1-1,TRBV11-3,-,-,CASSLKVTGNTEAFF,TGTGCCAGCAGCTTGAAAGTGACAGGGAACACTGAAGCTTTCTTT
TRBJ2-3,TRBV9,-,TRBD2,CASSFEAGHTGEHF,TGTGCCAGCAGTTTTGAAGCGGGGCACACCGGGGAGCATTTT
TRBJ1-2,TRBV7-9,-,TRBD1,CASSYLGTASAYEYTF,TGTGCCAGCAGTTACCTTGGGACAGCGAGCGCCTACGAGTACACCTTC
TRBJ2-3,TRBV10-3,-,-,CAIGDEGTTTQYF,TGTGCCATCGGTGACGAGGGCACAACTACGCAGTATTTT
TRBJ1-6,TRBV7-8,-,-,CASSLGGGHSPQHF,TGTGCCAGCAGCCTCGGGGGGGGGCATTCACCCCAGCACTTT